The clone carrying this TCR beta chain was seen a single time. The antigen is unknown. Using immunoSEQ multiplex PCR, the repertoire was profiled, and TCRdb retains in-frame clones only, with some absent. The sample lists 75,000 to 100,000 clones; over 85% were seen once. This entry belongs to a study of graft-versus-host responses after intestinal transplantation. General study findings and limits: Among circulating GvH clones, peak levels were associated with early post-transplant declines in HvG clones.

Sample: unstimulated CD8+ T cells sorted from spleen or lymph node cells, taken before intestinal transplant. This TCR came from a human donor who received an intestinal transplant.

CDR3 sequence reads: CASSLDQGGQSDTQYF. Here the CDR3 DNA reads TGTGCCAGCAGCTTGGATCAGGGAGGTCAGTCAGATACGCAGTATTTT. The V gene is TRBV5-6, the J gene TRBJ2-3, with D perhaps TRBD2 (6 bases). Between the trimmed V and J ends, which lost 0 bases and 4 bases, there was a span of 15 bases. Germline V CDR1 and CDR2: SGHDT, YYEEEE. The CDR3 runs 16 residues. Complete variable domain (other parts from reference TRBV5-6 and TRBJ2-3): DAGVTQSPTHLIKTRGQQVTLRCSPKSGHDTVSWYQQALGQGPQFIFQYYEEEERQRGNFPDRFSGHQFPNYSSELNVNALLLGDSALYLCASSLDQGGQSDTQYFGPGTRLTVL.